This TCR beta chain appears in the sequencing data of a study of long-term antiretroviral therapy in people with HIV. Study-wide findings and caveats: Information pertaining to ART adherence, viral resistance or therapeutic modifications was not obtained.

The CDR3 has 15 residues. Germline V gene lookup returns CDR1 LNHDA and CDR2 SQIVND (reference sequence). V was shortened by 5 bases and J by 4 bases, with 17 bases between the two germline ends. This clone turned up a few times. Its antigen remains unknown. Sequencing used immunoSEQ v3.0 at survey level. The target of sequencing was roughly 35,000-55,000 T-cell genomes per sample. Sequencing used immunoSEQ multiplex PCR; TCRdb keeps in-frame clones, though not all of them. The data show 19,000 or so clones, with 75% to 85% seen just once and around 10% held by the top ten. This clonotype was obtained from a woman aged 40 to 55 with HIV. The source material was unsorted PBMCs, sampled 0.2 years after starting antiretroviral therapy. This chain links TRBV19 with TRBJ1-1; possible D gene TRBD1, 6 bases. The CDR3 here is CASSLQGGAATEAFF. The CDR3 region has the DNA TGTGCCAGTAGTCTCCAAGGGGGGGCGGCCACTGAAGCTTTCTTT.